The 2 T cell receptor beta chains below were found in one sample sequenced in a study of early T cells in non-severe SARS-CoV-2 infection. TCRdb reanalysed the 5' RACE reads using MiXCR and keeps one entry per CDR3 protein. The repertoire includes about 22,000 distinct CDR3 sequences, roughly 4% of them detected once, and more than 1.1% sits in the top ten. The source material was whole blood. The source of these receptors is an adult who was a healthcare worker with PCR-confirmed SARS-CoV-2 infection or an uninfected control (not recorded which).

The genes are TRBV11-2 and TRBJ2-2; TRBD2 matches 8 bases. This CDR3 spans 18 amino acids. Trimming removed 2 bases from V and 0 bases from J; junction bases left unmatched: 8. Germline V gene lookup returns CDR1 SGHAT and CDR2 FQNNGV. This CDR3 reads CASSLNYRGGSNTGELFF. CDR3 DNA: TGTGCCAGCAGCTTAAACTACCGGGGGGGATCGAACACCGGGGAGCTGTTTTTT.

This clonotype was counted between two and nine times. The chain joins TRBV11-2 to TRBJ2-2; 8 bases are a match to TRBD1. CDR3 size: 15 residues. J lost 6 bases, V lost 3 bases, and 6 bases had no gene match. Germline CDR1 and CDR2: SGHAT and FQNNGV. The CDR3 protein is CASSFQGARAGELFF. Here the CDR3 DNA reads TGTGCCAGCAGCTTCCAGGGGGCGAGGGCCGGGGAGCTGTTTTTT.